This T cell receptor (beta chain) was profiled in a study of Graves' ophthalmopathy and Graves' hyperthyroidism. Study-level information: The study drew peripheral blood at initial diagnosis, before any treatment.

RNA transcripts provided the template for amplifying TCR beta CDR3 regions. The authors performed first-round RT-PCR with HTBI primers and then a second-round multiplex PCR. TCRdb recomputed calls from the multiplex PCR reads with MiXCR, one row per CDR3 protein. The data hold some 210,000 distinct CDR3 sequences, with just under 30% observed a single time. CAS ≥3, NOSPECS ≥4, moderate-to-severe activity and duration under 3 months marked donors with ophthalmopathy. Sequencing used peripheral blood. The receptor was isolated from a man in his fifties with Graves' ophthalmopathy.

The DNA for the CDR3 is TGTGCCAGCGCACAGGGGTCCCAAGAGACCCAGTACTTC. Its protein is CASAQGSQETQYF. This sequence joins TRBV12-3 or TRBV12-4 and TRBJ2-5, with TRBD1 matching 7 bases. Trimming removed 8 bases from V and 1 base from J; junction bases left unmatched: 4. CDR3 size: 13 residues.